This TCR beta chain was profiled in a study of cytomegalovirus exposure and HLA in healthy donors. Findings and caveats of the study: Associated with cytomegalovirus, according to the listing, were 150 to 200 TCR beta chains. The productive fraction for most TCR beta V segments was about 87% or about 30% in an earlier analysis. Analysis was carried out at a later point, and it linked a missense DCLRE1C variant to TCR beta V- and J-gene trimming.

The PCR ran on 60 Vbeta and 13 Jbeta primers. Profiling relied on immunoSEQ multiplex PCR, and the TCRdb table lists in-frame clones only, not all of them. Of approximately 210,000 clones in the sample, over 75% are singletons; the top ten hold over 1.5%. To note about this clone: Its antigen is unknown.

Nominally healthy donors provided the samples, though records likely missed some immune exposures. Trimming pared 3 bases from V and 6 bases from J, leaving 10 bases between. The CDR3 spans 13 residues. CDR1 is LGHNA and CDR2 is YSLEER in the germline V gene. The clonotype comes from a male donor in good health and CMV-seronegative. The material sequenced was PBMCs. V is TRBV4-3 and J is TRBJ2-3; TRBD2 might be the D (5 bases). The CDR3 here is CASSQLRGDTQYF. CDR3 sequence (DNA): TGCGCCAGCAGCCAGTTAAGAGGGGATACGCAGTATTTT.